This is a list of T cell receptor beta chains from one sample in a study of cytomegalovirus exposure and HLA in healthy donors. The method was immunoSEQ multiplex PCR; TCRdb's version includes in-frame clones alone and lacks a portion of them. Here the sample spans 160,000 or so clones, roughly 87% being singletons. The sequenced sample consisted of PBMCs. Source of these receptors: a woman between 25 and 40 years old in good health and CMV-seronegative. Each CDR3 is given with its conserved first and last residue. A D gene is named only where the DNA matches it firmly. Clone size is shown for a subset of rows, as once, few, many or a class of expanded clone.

CATSPGQGETGELFF | TGTGCCACCAGCCCGGGACAGGGGGAAACCGGGGAGCTGTTTTTT | TRBJ2-2 | - | TRBV15 | TRBD1
CAGSRPGSGEKLFF | TGTGCGGGCAGCCGACCGGGGAGTGGGGAAAAACTGTTTTTT | TRBJ1-4 | - | TRBV25-1 | -
CAITNGPRQYF | TGTGCTATCACGAATGGGCCGAGGCAGTATTTT | TRBJ2-3 | - | TRBV28 | -
CASRLRGPGNTIYF | TGTGCCAGCAGACTAAGGGGGCCCGGAAACACCATATATTTT | TRBJ1-3 | - | TRBV6-5 | TRBD1
CASSIGGPLAEAFF | TGTGCCAGCAGCATAGGAGGGCCTTTGGCTGAAGCTTTCTTT | TRBJ1-1 | - | TRBV9 | -
CASSFLAGLDEQYF | TGTGCCAGCAGCTTTCTAGCGGGGCTGGACGAGCAGTACTTC | TRBJ2-7 | - | TRBV7-2 | TRBD2
CASSLAGPGETQYF | TGTGCCAGCAGCTTAGCCGGACCAGGGGAGACCCAGTACTTC | TRBJ2-5 | - | TRBV7-2 | -
CASSYQSPYSNQPQHF | TGTGCCAGCAGTTACCAGTCCCCTTATAGCAATCAGCCCCAGCATTTT | TRBJ1-5 | once | TRBV6-6 | -
CASSFFPTGVSYEQYF | TGTGCCAGCAGTTTTTTTCCGACAGGGGTCTCCTACGAGCAGTACTTC | TRBJ2-7 | - | TRBV27 | TRBD1
CASSVQGVEEKLFF | TGTGCCAGCAGTGTTCAGGGGGTAGAGGAAAAACTGTTTTTT | TRBJ1-4 | - | TRBV2 | TRBD1
CASSYGQLDYEQYF | TGCGCCAGCAGCTACGGACAGCTTGACTACGAGCAGTACTTC | TRBJ2-7 | - | TRBV5-1 | -
CASRSRGLAFYNEQFF | TGTGCCAGCAGGTCCAGAGGACTAGCGTTCTACAATGAGCAGTTCTTC | TRBJ2-1 | once | TRBV27 | TRBD2
CASGGGYYEQYF | TGTGCCAGCGGGGGGGGATACTACGAGCAGTACTTC | TRBJ2-7 | - | TRBV28 | TRBD2
CASRGQPYNSPLHF | TGTGCCAGCAGGGGACAGCCATATAATTCACCCCTCCACTTT | TRBJ1-6 | - | TRBV6-1 | TRBD1
CASSGLALGTDTQYF | TGTGCCAGCAGCGGACTAGCGCTAGGGACAGATACGCAGTATTTT | TRBJ2-3 | - | TRBV7-3 | TRBD2
CASSLVSGATLEAFF | TGTGCCAGCAGCTTGGTTTCAGGGGCGACTCTCGAAGCTTTCTTT | TRBJ1-1 | - | TRBV5-8 | -
CASSKDLAGDEDTQYF | TGTGCCAGCAGCAAAGATCTAGCGGGGGATGAAGATACGCAGTATTTT | TRBJ2-3 | - | TRBV21-1 | -
CASSLGAGPNNEQFF | TGTGCCAGCAGTTTAGGGGCAGGGCCTAACAATGAGCAGTTCTTC | TRBJ2-1 | - | TRBV27 | -
CASSVPGRDGYGYTF | TGCGCCAGCAGCGTGCCCGGCAGGGATGGATATGGCTACACCTTC | TRBJ1-2 | - | TRBV4-1 | -
CAGNRARGTGVLGEQYF | TGCGCCGGGAACCGGGCCCGGGGGACAGGGGTCCTCGGGGAGCAGTACTTC | TRBJ2-7 | once | TRBV23-1 | TRBD1
CSVESGGSYEQYF | TGCAGCGTTGAATCGGGAGGCTCCTACGAGCAGTACTTC | TRBJ2-7 | - | TRBV29-1 | TRBD2
CASVGQSYNEQFF | TGTGCTAGTGTGGGACAGTCCTACAATGAGCAGTTCTTC | TRBJ2-1 | few | TRBV12-5 | TRBD1